Detailed here is one T cell receptor (beta chain). The antigen is undetermined. The CDR3 length is 16 residues. Germline values: CDR1 SGHAT, CDR2 FQNNGV. V lost 1 base to trimming and J lost 3 bases; unmatched junction nucleotides: 7. Expressed TCRB transcripts were sequenced after all isolated RNA was converted to cDNA. The read count averaged roughly 3.5 million across naive, central memory and regulatory T cell samples. Sequencing was performed with immunoSEQ multiplex PCR; in TCRdb, only in-frame clones are kept and a portion is missing. The sample has 330,000 or so clones; 11% to 15% are singletons. The record originates from a study of beta chain features in type 1 diabetes. Broader study findings: Cells that show high TCR expression could be over-represented by cDNA sequencing.

The material sequenced was central memory CD4+ T cells from blood. The chain has TRBV11-2 and TRBJ1-1, with 8 positions matching TRBD1. The TCR originated in a man younger than 40 in good health. The CDR3 nucleotides read TGTGCCAGCAGCTTAGGCGCAGGGGGCGTCCACACTGAAGCTTTCTTT. Amino acids: CASSLGAGGVHTEAFF.